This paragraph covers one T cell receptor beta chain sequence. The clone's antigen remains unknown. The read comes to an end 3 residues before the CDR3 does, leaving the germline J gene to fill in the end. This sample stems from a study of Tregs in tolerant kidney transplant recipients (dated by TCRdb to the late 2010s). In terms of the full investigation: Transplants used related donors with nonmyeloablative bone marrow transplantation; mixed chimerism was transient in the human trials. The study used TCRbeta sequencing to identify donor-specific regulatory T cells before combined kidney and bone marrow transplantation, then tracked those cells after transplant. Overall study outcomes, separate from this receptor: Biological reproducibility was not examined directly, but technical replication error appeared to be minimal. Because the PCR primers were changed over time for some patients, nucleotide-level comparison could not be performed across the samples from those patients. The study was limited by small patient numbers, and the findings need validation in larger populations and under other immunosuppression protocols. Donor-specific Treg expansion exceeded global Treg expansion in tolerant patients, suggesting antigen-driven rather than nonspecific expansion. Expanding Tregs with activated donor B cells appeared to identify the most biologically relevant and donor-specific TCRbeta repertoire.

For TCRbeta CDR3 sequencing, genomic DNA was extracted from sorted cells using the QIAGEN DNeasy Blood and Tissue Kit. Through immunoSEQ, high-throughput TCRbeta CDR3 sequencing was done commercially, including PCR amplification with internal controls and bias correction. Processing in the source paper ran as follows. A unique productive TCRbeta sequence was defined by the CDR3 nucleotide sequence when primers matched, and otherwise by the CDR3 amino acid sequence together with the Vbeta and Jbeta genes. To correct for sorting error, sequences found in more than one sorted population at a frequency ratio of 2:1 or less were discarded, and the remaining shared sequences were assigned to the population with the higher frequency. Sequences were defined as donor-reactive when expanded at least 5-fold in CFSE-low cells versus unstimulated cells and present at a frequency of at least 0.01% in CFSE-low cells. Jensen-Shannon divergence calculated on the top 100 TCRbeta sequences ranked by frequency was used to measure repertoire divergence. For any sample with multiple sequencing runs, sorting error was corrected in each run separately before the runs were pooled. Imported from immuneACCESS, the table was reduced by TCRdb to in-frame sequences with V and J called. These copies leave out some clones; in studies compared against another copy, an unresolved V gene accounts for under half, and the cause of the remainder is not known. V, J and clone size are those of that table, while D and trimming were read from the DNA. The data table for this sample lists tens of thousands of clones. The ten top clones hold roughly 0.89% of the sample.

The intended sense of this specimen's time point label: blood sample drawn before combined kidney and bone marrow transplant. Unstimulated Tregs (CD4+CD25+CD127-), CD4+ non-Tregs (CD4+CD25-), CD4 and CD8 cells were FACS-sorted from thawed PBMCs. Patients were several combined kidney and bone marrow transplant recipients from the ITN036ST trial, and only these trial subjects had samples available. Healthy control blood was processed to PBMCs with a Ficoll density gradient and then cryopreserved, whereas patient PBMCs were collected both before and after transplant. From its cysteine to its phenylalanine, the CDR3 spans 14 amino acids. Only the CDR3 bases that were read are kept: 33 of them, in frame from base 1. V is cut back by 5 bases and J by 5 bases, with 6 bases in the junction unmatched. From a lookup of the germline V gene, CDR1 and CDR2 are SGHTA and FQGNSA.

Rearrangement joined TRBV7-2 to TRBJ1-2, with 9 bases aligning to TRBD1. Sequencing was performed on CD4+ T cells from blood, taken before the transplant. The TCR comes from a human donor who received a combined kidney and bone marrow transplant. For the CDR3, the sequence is CASSTRGQGYGYTF. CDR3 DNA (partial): TGTGCCAGCAGCACCCGTGGACAGGGGTATGGC.